One sample yielded the 2 T cell receptor beta chains listed below, sequenced in a study of CD8 T cells in ankylosing spondylitis. TCRdb reprocessed the 5' RACE reads via MiXCR and lists one record per CDR3 protein. This sample yields 25,000 to 40,000 distinct CDR3 sequences, of which roughly 7.2% are seen a single time; over 9.5% belongs to the top ten. Sequenced: blood, either unsorted or a sorted T cell fraction (not recorded which). The receptors derive from a male donor with ankylosing spondylitis or in good health (not recorded which).

This clonotype was recorded many times. The V and J genes are TRBV12-3 or TRBV12-4 and TRBJ1-2; D gene unclear. This CDR3 comprises 13 residues. V was shortened by 4 bases and J by 4 bases, with 10 bases between the two germline ends. The CDR3 DNA sequence: TGTGCCAGCAGTTCCGGCGGGCTCTATGGCTACACCTTC. This sequence encodes CASSSGGLYGYTF.

Concerning this clonotype: A much larger clone sits a single nucleotide away, making a read error possible. The V gene is TRBV5-1, the J gene TRBJ2-7; D could derive from TRBD1 or TRBD2 (5 bases each). This CDR3 is 13 amino acids long. Germline V gene data show CDR1 as SGHRS and CDR2 as YFSETQ. This CDR3 reads CVSSLGVNGEQYF. CDR3 bases: TGCGTCAGCAGCTTGGGGGTCAACGGGGAGCAGTACTTC.